What follows are 8 T cell receptor beta chains derived from one specimen sequenced in a study of metastatic and nonmetastatic thyroid tumors. Each patient went into thyroid surgery without having received any treatment. TCRdb ran MiXCR on the PCR reads. This table has tens of thousands of clones, just over 4% appearing once. Sequenced material: blood. The receptors stem from a female donor with papillary thyroid cancer or a benign thyroid nodule (not recorded which). Some clones in this sample may be carry-over from other donors' samples.

At least ten counts were recorded for this clone. Other nucleotide sequences in the sample specify the same CDR3. This sequence joins TRBV20-1 and TRBJ1-1; D is unresolved. The CDR3 is 12 residues long. Trimming removed 1 base at V and 1 base at J, with 4 bases between. The germline CDR1 and CDR2 sequences are DFQATT and SNEGSKA (reference sequence). The CDR3 nucleotides are TGCAGTGCTAGAGCAGAGAACACTGAAGCTTTCTTT. Residues: CSARAENTEAFF.

This clone appeared many times. The CDR3 nucleotides are TGTGCCTGGATGATGACAGTTAACTATGGCTACACCTTC. It translates to CAWMMTVNYGYTF. The J gene is TRBJ1-2, the V gene TRBV30, with D tentatively TRBD1 (5 bases). V was cut by 4 bases and J by 1 base, with 10 bases left in between. Germline CDR1 and CDR2: GTSNPN and SVGIG (reference sequence). The CDR3 has 13 residues.

This clone came up a few times. The chain couples TRBV5-1 to TRBJ2-1, with D perhaps matching TRBD2 (6 bases). This CDR3 has 16 amino acids. Trimming removed 4 bases at V and 9 bases at J, with 23 bases between. Germline CDR1 reads SGHRS; CDR2 reads YFSETQ. Written as DNA, the CDR3 is TGCGCCAGCAGCGGCGAGACTAGAGTCCGTTTTGCTGAGCAGTTCTTC. Translated, it gives CASSGETRVRFAEQFF.

This clone was observed at least ten times. V is TRBV7-9 and J is TRBJ1-2; TRBD1 agrees at 7 bases. CDR1 SEHNR and CDR2 FQNEAQ come from the germline V gene (reference sequence). The trim removed 1 base at V and 6 bases at J, leaving 8 bases unmatched. This CDR3 has 15 residues. The DNA of the CDR3 is TGTGCCAGCAGCTTAGGACAGGGTTACAGCGATGGCTACACCTTC. Residues: CASSLGQGYSDGYTF.

The chain combines TRBV24-1 with TRBJ1-2, with D perhaps matching TRBD1 (5 bases). Germline-derived CDR1 and CDR2 are KGHDR and SFDVKD. Trimming shortened V by 8 bases and J by 6 bases, and 15 bases separated the two germline ends. The CDR3 sequence is 13 residues long. The CDR3 coding sequence is TGTGCCACCATCGCGGCGGGACGTGATGGCTACACCTTC. This sequence encodes CATIAAGRDGYTF.

This clone was counted many times. The chain carries TRBV20-1 and TRBJ2-7, with no clear D. Looked up from germline, CDR1 is DFQATT and CDR2 is SNEGSKA (reference sequence). The CDR3 is 12 amino acids. Trimming removed 0 bases at V and 2 bases at J, with 5 bases between. As DNA, the CDR3 is TGCAGTGCTAGAGATGGTCCCTACGAGCAGTACTTC. Its protein product is CSARDGPYEQYF.

This clone was seen at least ten times. One base away lies a much larger clone, so this may be a sequencing read error. In the same sample, other DNA sequences code for this CDR3. The genes are TRBV24-1 and TRBJ1-2, with 8 nucleotides matching TRBD1. Looked up from germline, CDR1 is KGHDR and CDR2 is SFDVKD. The CDR3 has 13 residues. The CDR3 DNA sequence: TGTGCCACCTCTATCAGGGGGCAGTCTGGCTACACCTTT. Translated: CATSIRGQSGYTF.

V usage is TRBV28 and J usage is TRBJ2-7; 9 positions match TRBD2. The CDR3 loop spans 13 amino acids. CDR1 MDHEN and CDR2 SYDVKM come from the germline V gene. J was trimmed by 0 bases and V by 8 bases; bases with no gene match: 2. The CDR3 region is CASLSGSSYEQYF. The CDR3 nucleotides are TGTGCCAGCCTTAGCGGGAGCTCCTACGAGCAGTACTTC. The whole variable domain, filled in from reference TRBV28 and TRBJ2-7, reads DVKVTQSSRYLVKRTGEKVFLECVQDMDHENMFWYRQDPGLGLRLIYFSYDVKMKEKGDIPEGYSVSREKKERFSLILESASTNQTSMYLCASLSGSSYEQYFGPGTRLTVT.